The TCR beta chain described here comes from a study of radiation and T cells in renal cell carcinoma. The overall study: Nephrectomy followed 15 Gy stereotactic body radiation by 4 weeks.

General study points: Top tumor clonotypes rose in blood 2 weeks post-radiation, then contracted.

Only one count was recorded for this clone. Its antigen is undetermined. The time point denotes: blood 2 weeks post-SBRT. This sample's treatment: 15 Gy SBRT to primary tumor, nephrectomy 4 weeks later. This renal cell carcinoma was of the clear cell type. The method was immunoSEQ multiplex PCR; TCRdb's version includes in-frame clones alone and lacks a portion of them. The table has 120,000 or so clones, around 82% seen once. CDR3 length: 15 residues. V lost 5 bases and J lost 6; bases outside the gene matches: 3. Germline V gene lookup returns CDR1 SGHRS and CDR2 YFSETQ. The sequence came from a man aged 45-65 years with renal cell carcinoma. Sample: blood, taken from a patient whose treatment included radiotherapy and nephrectomy. The genes are TRBV5-1 and TRBJ2-2; 14 bases align to TRBD2. DNA of the CDR3: TGCGCCAGCAGTTCGGGACTAGCGGGAGCCGGGGAGCTGTTTTTT. It translates to CASSSGLAGAGELFF.